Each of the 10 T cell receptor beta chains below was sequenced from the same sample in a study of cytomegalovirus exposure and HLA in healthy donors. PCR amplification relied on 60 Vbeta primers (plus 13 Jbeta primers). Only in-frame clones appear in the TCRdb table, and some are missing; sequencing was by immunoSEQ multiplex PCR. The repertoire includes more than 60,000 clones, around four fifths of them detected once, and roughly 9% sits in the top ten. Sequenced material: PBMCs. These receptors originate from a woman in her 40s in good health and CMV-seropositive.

CDR3 amino acids: CASSGTSSSGNTIYF. CDR3 DNA sequence: TGTGCCAGCAGCGGGACATCTAGCTCTGGAAACACCATATATTTT. The chain joins TRBV2 to TRBJ1-3, with D possibly TRBD1 on 6 matching bases. Trimming pared 6 bases from V and 0 bases from J, leaving 12 bases between. CDR3 length equals 15 residues. In germline, CDR1 is SNHLY, CDR2 FYNNEI.

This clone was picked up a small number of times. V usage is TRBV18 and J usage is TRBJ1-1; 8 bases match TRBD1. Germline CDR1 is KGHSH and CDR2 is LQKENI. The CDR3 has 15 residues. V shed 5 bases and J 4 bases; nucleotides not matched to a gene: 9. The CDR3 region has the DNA TGTGCCAGCTCATCCCAGGGGGCGAAGGGCACTGAAGCTTTCTTT. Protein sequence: CASSSQGAKGTEAFF.

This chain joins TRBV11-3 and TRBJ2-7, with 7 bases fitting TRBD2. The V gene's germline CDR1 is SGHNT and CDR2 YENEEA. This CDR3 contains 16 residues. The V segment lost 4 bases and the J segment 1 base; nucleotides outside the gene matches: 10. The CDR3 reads CASSSGGRGASYEQYF. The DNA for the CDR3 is TGTGCCAGCAGCTCCGGTGGGAGGGGCGCTTCCTACGAGCAGTACTTC.

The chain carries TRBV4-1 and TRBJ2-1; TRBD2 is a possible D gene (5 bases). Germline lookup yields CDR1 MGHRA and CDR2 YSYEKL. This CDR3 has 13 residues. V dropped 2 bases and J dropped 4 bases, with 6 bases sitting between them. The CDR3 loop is CASSQRGYNEQFF. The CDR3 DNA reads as TGCGCCAGCAGCCAAAGAGGGTACAATGAGCAGTTCTTC.

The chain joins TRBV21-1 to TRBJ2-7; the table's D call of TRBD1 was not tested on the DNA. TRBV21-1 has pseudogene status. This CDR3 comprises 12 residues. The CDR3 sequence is CASREPQGEQYF. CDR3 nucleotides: TGTGCCAGCCGCGAGCCCCAGGGCGAGCAGTACTTC.

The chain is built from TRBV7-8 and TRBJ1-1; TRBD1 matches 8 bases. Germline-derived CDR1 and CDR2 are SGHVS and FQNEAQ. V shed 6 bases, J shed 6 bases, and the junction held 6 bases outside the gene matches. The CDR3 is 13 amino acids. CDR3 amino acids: CASRRGQGAEAFF. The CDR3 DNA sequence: TGTGCCAGCAGAAGAGGACAGGGAGCTGAAGCTTTCTTT.

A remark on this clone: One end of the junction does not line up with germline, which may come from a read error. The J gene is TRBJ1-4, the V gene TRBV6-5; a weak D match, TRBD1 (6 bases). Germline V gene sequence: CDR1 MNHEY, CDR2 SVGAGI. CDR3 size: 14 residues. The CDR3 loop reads CASSSGQLNEKLFF. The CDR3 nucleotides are TGTGCCAGCAGTTCGGGACAACTTAATGAGAAACTGTTTTTT.

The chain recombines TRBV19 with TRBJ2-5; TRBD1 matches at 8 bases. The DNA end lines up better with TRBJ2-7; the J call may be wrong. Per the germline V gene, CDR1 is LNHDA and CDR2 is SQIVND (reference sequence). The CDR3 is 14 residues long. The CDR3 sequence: CASSIAGGAYEQYF. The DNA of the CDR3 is TGTGCCAGTAGTATTGCAGGGGGCGCGTACGAGCAGTACTTC.

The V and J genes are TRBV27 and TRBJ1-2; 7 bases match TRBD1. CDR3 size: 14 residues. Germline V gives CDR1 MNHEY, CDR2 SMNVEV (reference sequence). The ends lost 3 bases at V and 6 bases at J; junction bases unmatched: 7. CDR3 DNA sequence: TGTGCCAGCAGTTTCCGGGACAGTAGGAATGGCTACACCTTC. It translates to CASSFRDSRNGYTF.

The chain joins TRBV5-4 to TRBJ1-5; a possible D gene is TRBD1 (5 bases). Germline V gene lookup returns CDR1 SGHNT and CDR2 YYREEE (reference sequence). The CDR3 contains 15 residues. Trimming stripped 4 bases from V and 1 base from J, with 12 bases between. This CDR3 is CASSAGPISNQPQHF. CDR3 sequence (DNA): TGTGCCAGCAGCGCGGGACCGATAAGCAATCAGCCCCAGCATTTT.